These 23 T cell receptor beta chains came from one sample sequenced in a study of T cell responses to AZD1222 COVID-19 vaccine. Profiling relied on immunoSEQ multiplex PCR, and the TCRdb table lists in-frame clones only, not all of them. Here the sample spans 120,000 or so clones, 85% to 90% being singletons. This material consisted of peripheral blood, taken on day 0 of AZD1222 vaccination. The receptors were gathered from an adult in good health.

This chain joins TRBV3-1 (or the pseudogene TRBV3-2) and TRBJ1-2, with TRBD1 matching over 9 bases. Per the germline V gene, CDR1 is LGHDT and CDR2 is YNNKEL (reference sequence). Unmatched junction bases numbered 15, after V lost 2 bases and J lost 8 bases. CDR3 length: 17 residues. In DNA, the CDR3 is TGTGCCAGCAGCCAAACGCGAAAGGACAGGGGAGTGAGGGGCTACACCTTC. Translated: CASSQTRKDRGVRGYTF.

This chain links TRBV19 with TRBJ1-5; unclear D gene. The CDR3 sequence is 16 residues long. The germline V and J ends were trimmed by 5 bases and 2 bases, with 16 bases remaining between them. Germline V gene data show CDR1 as LNHDA and CDR2 as SQIVND (reference sequence). The CDR3 nucleotides read TGTGCCAGTAGTCCCATCAGGATATTGGGCAATCAGCCCCAGCATTTT. This sequence encodes CASSPIRILGNQPQHF.

V and J are TRBV28 and TRBJ1-4; 9 nucleotides align to TRBD1. The CDR3 is 14 residues long. Germline CDR1 MDHEN, CDR2 SYDVKM. Trimming cost V 4 bases and J 4 bases; bases outside gene matches: 1. The CDR3 reads CASSWDRVNEKLFF. In DNA, the CDR3 is TGTGCCAGCAGTTGGGACAGGGTTAATGAAAAACTGTTTTTT.

This rearrangement joins TRBV19 to TRBJ2-7; 10 nucleotides align to TRBD1. Germline V gene data show CDR1 as LNHDA and CDR2 as SQIVND (reference sequence). V lost 5 bases, J lost 6 bases, and 4 bases stayed unmatched. The CDR3 is 13 amino acids. The CDR3 nucleotides are TGTGCCAGTAGTCCCGGGACAGGGGTCGAGCAGTACTTC. Protein: CASSPGTGVEQYF.

The chain has TRBV6-2 or TRBV6-3 and TRBJ2-7, with D perhaps matching TRBD2 (6 bases). From germline, CDR1 is MNHEY and CDR2 SVGEGT. Trimming removed 2 bases from V and 5 bases from J, with 16 bases in between. CDR3 length equals 15 residues. This chain's CDR3 is CASSYGEARPHEQYF. As DNA, the CDR3 is TGTGCCAGCAGTTACGGGGAGGCAAGACCTCACGAGCAGTACTTC.

V gene TRBV5-8 combines with J gene TRBJ1-1, with D possibly being TRBD1 (5 bases). Germline V gene data show CDR1 as SGHTS and CDR2 as YDEGEE. The CDR3 spans 17 residues. The germline V and J ends were trimmed by 0 bases and 0 bases, with 15 bases remaining between them. CDR3 in amino acids: CASSLGLHRRLNTEAFF. The DNA of the CDR3 is TGTGCCAGCAGCTTGGGGCTGCACAGGAGGTTGAACACTGAAGCTTTCTTT.

This chain uses TRBV6-5 with TRBJ1-1; D gene ambiguous. Trimming cost V 6 bases and J 5 bases, with 19 bases left between them. CDR1 MNHEY and CDR2 SVGAGI come from the germline V gene. CDR3 length: 15 amino acids. CDR3 bases: TGTGCCAGCAGCAAAAATACGGGCTTCCGAACTGAAGCTTTCTTT. Translating it yields CASSKNTGFRTEAFF.

The rearrangement joins TRBV27 to TRBJ2-7; D unclear. Germline CDR1 MNHEY, CDR2 SMNVEV (reference sequence). V was clipped by 10 bases and J by 4 bases, with 17 bases between them. The CDR3 totals 13 residues. CDR3 bases: TGTGCCATCAGCCGGGCCCCTGGGTACGAGCAGTACTTC. Its protein is CAISRAPGYEQYF.

The V gene is TRBV6-5, the J gene TRBJ2-7; 8 nucleotides align to TRBD1. V was pared by 8 bases and J by 5 bases, with 8 bases of the junction left unmatched. There are 13 residues in the CDR3. The germline V gene has CDR1 MNHEY and CDR2 SVGAGI. CDR3 in DNA: TGTGCCAGCGAGCGCACAGGGGGACACGAGCAGTACTTC. Translated: CASERTGGHEQYF.

The chain combines TRBV11-3 with TRBJ2-1, with D perhaps TRBD2 (7 bases). The CDR3 consists of 15 residues. Trimming took off 5 bases at V and 5 bases at J, with 16 bases between the two ends. Per germline, CDR1 SGHNT and CDR2 YENEEA. CDR3 bases: TGTGCCAGCAGCCTACAGGGAGGGGGTCACAATGAGCAGTTCTTC. The encoded protein is CASSLQGGGHNEQFF.

The chain uses TRBV28 and TRBJ2-5; D might be TRBD1 (5 bases). The ends were cut back, 6 bases at V and 2 bases at J, with 25 bases in the middle. This CDR3 is built from 18 residues. Germline V lookup: CDR1 MDHEN, CDR2 SYDVKM. The CDR3 DNA sequence: TGTGCCAGCAGACCCCCCGGGTACAGGATTTTAACTCAAGAGACCCAGTACTTC. Translated, it gives CASRPPGYRILTQETQYF.

The genes are TRBV3-1 (or the pseudogene TRBV3-2) and TRBJ1-5; D remains unclear. V lost 1 base and J 3 bases, leaving 7 bases between the germline ends. Germline loops: CDR1 LGHDT, CDR2 YNNKEL (reference sequence). CDR3 length: 14 residues. CDR3 bases: TGTGCCAGCAGCCAAGGGCGATTCAATCAGCCCCAGCATTTT. It encodes CASSQGRFNQPQHF.

The gene calls are TRBV2 and TRBJ1-5, with TRBD1 matching over 10 bases. The V gene's germline CDR1 is SNHLY and CDR2 FYNNEI. CDR3 length equals 15 residues. V shed 6 bases, J shed 5 bases, and the junction held 7 bases outside the gene matches. The CDR3 spells CASSRDRGDDQPQHF. CDR3 sequence (DNA): TGTGCCAGCAGCCGGGACAGGGGAGACGATCAGCCCCAGCATTTT.

This sequence joins TRBV9 and TRBJ1-6; D possibly corresponds to TRBD1 (6 bases). This CDR3 is built from 14 residues. With 0 bases removed from V and 7 bases from J, the gap between germline ends came to 8 bases. Germline CDR1 reads SGDLS; CDR2 reads YYNGEE. The CDR3 loop reads CASSVAGENSPLHF. In DNA form, the CDR3 reads TGTGCCAGCAGCGTAGCAGGGGAGAATTCACCCCTCCACTTT.

The J gene is TRBJ2-2, the V gene TRBV18, with TRBD2 as a possible D gene (6 bases). This CDR3 is built from 13 residues. The V gene lost 4 bases and the J gene lost 5 bases, with 8 bases spanning the gap. CDR1 is KGHSH and CDR2 is LQKENI in the germline V gene. In nucleotides, the CDR3 is TGTGCCAGCTCACGCAGCGGGACCGGGGAGCTGTTTTTT. Translating it yields CASSRSGTGELFF. Variable domain in full (rest from reference TRBV18 and TRBJ2-2): NAGVMQNPRHLVRRRGQEARLRCSPMKGHSHVYWYRQLPEEGLKFMVYLQKENIIDESGMPKERFSAEFPKEGPSILRIQQVVRGDSAAYFCASSRSGTGELFFGEGSRLTVL.

The chain joins TRBV2 to TRBJ2-5; D gene ambiguous. The CDR3 runs to 11 residues. Trimming took 7 bases from V and 5 from J, leaving 8 bases between them. Germline V lookup: CDR1 SNHLY, CDR2 FYNNEI. The CDR3 nucleotides read TGTGCCAGCACCTATAGGGAGACCCAGTACTTC. Translation gives CASTYRETQYF.

This chain joins TRBV4-1 and TRBJ1-2; 8 bases are a match to TRBD1. From germline, CDR1 is MGHRA and CDR2 YSYEKL. V lost 6 bases to trimming and J lost 6 bases; unmatched junction nucleotides: 12. This CDR3 is built from 15 residues. The CDR3 nucleotides read TGCGCCAGCAGTGGCGGCCAGGGGGCGCCTAATGGCTACACCTTC. Translated: CASSGGQGAPNGYTF.

The chain carries TRBV28 and TRBJ2-4; maybe TRBD2 (6 bases). The CDR3 is made up of 15 amino acids. V lost 3 bases and J 1 base, leaving 10 bases between the germline ends. CDR1 and CDR2 from the germline V gene are MDHEN and SYDVKM. The CDR3 here is CASSFGGTAKNIQYF. Here the CDR3 DNA reads TGTGCCAGCAGTTTCGGCGGGACGGCCAAAAACATTCAGTACTTC.

The chain carries TRBV28 and TRBJ1-2; D not resolved. The germline gives CDR1 MDHEN, CDR2 SYDVKM. The CDR3 has 16 amino acids. V dropped 2 bases and J dropped 4 bases, with 17 bases sitting between them. The CDR3 loop reads CASSLGPPWQFYGYTF. The CDR3 DNA sequence: TGTGCCAGCAGTTTAGGTCCCCCGTGGCAGTTCTATGGCTACACCTTC.

The CDR3 sequence: CASSLLTPGDTQYF. The CDR3 DNA reads as TGTGCCAGCAGCTTGCTGACCCCTGGAGATACGCAGTATTTT. The J gene is TRBJ2-3, the V gene TRBV5-6; no clear D. The germline gives CDR1 SGHDT, CDR2 YYEEEE. The length of the CDR3 is 14 residues. Trimming removed 1 base at V and 5 bases at J, with 11 bases between.

This clone was picked up one time. This rearrangement joins TRBV7-3 to TRBJ2-6; 11 bases are shared with TRBD1. J was trimmed by 0 bases and V by 4 bases; bases with no gene match: 2. The germline V gene has CDR1 SGHTA and CDR2 FQGTGA. This CDR3 contains 17 residues. DNA of the CDR3: TGTGCCAGCAGCTCGGGACAGGGGGACTCTGGGGCCAACGTCCTGACTTTC. This encodes CASSSGQGDSGANVLTF.

The V and J genes are TRBV5-5 and TRBJ1-6; a weak D match, TRBD1 (5 bases). V lost 0 bases to trimming and J lost 8 bases, with 9 bases between them. Germline CDR1 and CDR2: SGHKS and YYEKEE (reference sequence). The CDR3 loop spans 14 amino acids. The CDR3 reads CASSLARADSPLHF. As DNA, the CDR3 is TGTGCCAGCAGCTTGGCCAGGGCTGATTCACCCCTCCACTTT.

This chain joins TRBV2 and TRBJ2-1; D may match TRBD1 or TRBD2 (6 bases each). Trimming stripped 6 bases from V and 6 bases from J, with 18 bases between. This CDR3 region has 15 residues. Germline-derived CDR1 and CDR2 are SNHLY and FYNNEI. CDR3 residues: CASRYRDSSGNEQFF. The CDR3 nucleotides are TGTGCCAGCAGATACAGGGACTCGTCAGGCAATGAGCAGTTCTTC.